The 31 T cell receptor beta chains below all came from one sample that was sequenced in a study of human T cells and chemical hapten exposure. As to time point: patch test 3, about 24 weeks after DPC sensitization. Documented treatment: therapeutic diphenylcyclopropenone sensitization with weekly scalp DPC. MiXCR, applied by TCRdb to the RACE reads, yields one record per CDR3 protein. The table shows roughly 69,000 distinct CDR3 sequences, with more than 9.5% occurring only once. This specimen consisted of whole blood, obtained in connection with sensitization to the hapten diphenylcyclopropenone (DPC). The receptors were sampled from a woman aged 25 to 45 with alopecia areata. Some clones in this sample may be carry-over from other donors' samples.

This clonotype was counted many times. V gene TRBV5-6 combines with J gene TRBJ1-1; 8 nucleotides align to TRBD1. Unmatched junction bases numbered 9, after V lost 4 bases and J lost 1 base. This CDR3 is built from 16 residues. The germline gives CDR1 SGHDT, CDR2 YYEEEE. The CDR3, as DNA: TGTGCCAGCAGCCTGAACAGGGGGTTGGCGAACACTGAAGCTTTCTTT. It encodes CASSLNRGLANTEAFF.

There are many counts of this clonotype. This sequence joins TRBV28 and TRBJ2-4, with D uncertain. Trimming took 3 bases from V and 5 from J, leaving 11 bases between them. The CDR3 length is 14 residues. The germline V gene has CDR1 MDHEN and CDR2 SYDVKM. Here the CDR3 reads CASSFWGKQNIQYF. The DNA of the CDR3 is TGTGCCAGCAGTTTCTGGGGAAAGCAAAACATTCAGTACTTC.

This clonotype came up a few times. V and J are TRBV7-9 and TRBJ2-7, with D uncertain. This CDR3 spans 14 amino acids. V was shortened by 3 bases and J by 1 base, with 10 bases between the two germline ends. CDR1 is SEHNR, CDR2 FQNEAQ, per germline (reference sequence). CDR3 sequence (DNA): TGTGCCAGCAGCTTGATGGACGGATCCTACGAGCAGTACTTC. It specifies CASSLMDGSYEQYF.

The chain is built from TRBV27 and TRBJ1-1; tentatively, D is TRBD1 (5 bases). Trimming took 5 bases from V and 4 from J, leaving 14 bases between them. The length of the CDR3 is 14 residues. The germline V gene encodes CDR1 MNHEY and CDR2 SMNVEV (reference sequence). This CDR3 is CASSRDGRVTEAFF. The CDR3 DNA is TGTGCCAGCAGTCGGGACGGCCGTGTCACTGAAGCTTTCTTT.

The chain is built from TRBV2 and TRBJ1-4; 10 bases align to TRBD1. Germline V CDR1 and CDR2: SNHLY, FYNNEI. The length of the CDR3 is 14 residues. The V segment lost 6 bases and the J segment 8 bases; nucleotides outside the gene matches: 6. DNA for the CDR3: TGTGCCAGCAGCGGGGACAGGGGTCGAGAAAAACTGTTTTTT. It specifies CASSGDRGREKLFF.

This clonotype was seen repeatedly, ten times or more. The V and J genes are TRBV6-2 or TRBV6-3 and TRBJ2-2; D could derive from TRBD1 or TRBD2 (5 bases each). The ends were cut back, 4 bases at V and 7 bases at J, with 16 bases in the middle. The CDR3 loop spans 15 amino acids. Looked up from germline, CDR1 is MNHEY and CDR2 is SVGEGT. The CDR3 loop reads CASSSPGPSNGELFF. Here the CDR3 DNA reads TGTGCCAGCAGTTCACCGGGACCGAGCAACGGGGAGCTGTTTTTT.

The gene calls are TRBV7-2 and TRBJ1-2, with TRBD1 matching 11 bases. Germline V lookup: CDR1 SGHTA, CDR2 FQGNSA. V gave up 5 bases and J gave up 5 bases; unmatched junction bases: 4. This CDR3 contains 14 residues. CDR3 DNA sequence: TGTGCCAGCAGCCCGGACAGGGGGCCATATGGCTACACCTTC. This gives the protein CASSPDRGPYGYTF.

CDR3 DNA: TGTGCCTGGAGTACTGGTTATGGCTACACCTTC. It yields the protein CAWSTGYGYTF. This chain uses TRBV30 with TRBJ1-2, with D unresolved. The germline V gene has CDR1 GTSNPN and CDR2 SVGIG (reference sequence). This CDR3 is 11 amino acids long. V lost 2 bases to trimming and J lost 5 bases, with 6 bases between them.

This clonotype was seen repeatedly, ten times or more. The rearrangement joins TRBV6-2 or TRBV6-3 to TRBJ1-1; D not certain. The CDR3 has 12 amino acids. The germline V gene encodes CDR1 MNHEY and CDR2 SVGEGT. V gave up 8 bases and J gave up 5 bases, with 12 bases separating them. CDR3 DNA sequence: TGTGCCAGCCTAGACATCAGTACTGAAGCTTTCTTT. This encodes CASLDISTEAFF.

This clonotype was picked up a small number of times. This chain joins TRBV20-1 and TRBJ2-7, with 8 bases that match TRBD1. CDR1 is DFQATT, CDR2 SNEGSKA, per germline (reference sequence). Unmatched junction bases numbered 4, after V lost 8 bases and J lost 4 bases. The CDR3 length is 11 residues. CDR3 coding DNA: TGCAGTTCCACAGGGGGATACGAGCAGTACTTC. As protein: CSSTGGYEQYF.

The CDR3 here is CASSPRIDRGLSGANVLTF. CDR3 DNA: TGTGCCAGCAGCCCAAGAATTGACAGGGGCCTCTCTGGGGCCAACGTCCTGACTTTC. The V and J genes are TRBV7-2 and TRBJ2-6; 8 nucleotides align to TRBD1. V lost 5 bases to trimming and J lost 0 bases; unmatched junction nucleotides: 12. The CDR3 is made up of 19 amino acids. Germline CDR1 reads SGHTA; CDR2 reads FQGNSA.

Many counts were recorded for this clonotype. The V call is TRBV20-1, the J call TRBJ1-1; tentative D call: TRBD1 (6 bases). CDR3 length: 12 residues. Trimming left V 6 bases short and J 8 bases short, with 16 bases between. CDR1 DFQATT and CDR2 SNEGSKA come from the germline V gene (reference sequence). CDR3 region: CSARGAVREAFF. DNA of the CDR3: TGCAGTGCAAGGGGGGCGGTGAGGGAAGCTTTCTTT.

The chain joins TRBV18 to TRBJ2-1; D is unclear. In germline, CDR1 is KGHSH, CDR2 LQKENI. The V end was cut by 5 bases, the J end by 0 bases, with 5 bases between. The CDR3 extends over 13 amino acids. The chain's CDR3 is CASSEASYNEQFF. CDR3 bases: TGTGCCAGCTCAGAAGCCTCCTACAATGAGCAGTTCTTC.

This clonotype was counted between two and nine times. The chain links TRBV6-5 to TRBJ1-6; D perhaps matches TRBD1 (5 bases). The CDR3 has 13 residues. CDR1 and CDR2 from the germline V gene are MNHEY and SVGAGI. With 2 bases removed from V and 12 bases from J, the gap between germline ends came to 11 bases. CDR3 coding DNA: TGTGCCAGCAGTTACAGGGGTTCCCGACCCCTCCACTTT. Translation: CASSYRGSRPLHF.

The chain carries TRBV7-6 and TRBJ2-1, with 14 nucleotides matching TRBD2. V lost 4 bases to trimming and J lost 7 bases; unmatched junction nucleotides: 9. Germline CDR1 SGHVS, CDR2 FNYEAQ. The CDR3 is 17 residues long. The CDR3 sequence: CASSSSTRLAGGNEQFF. The CDR3 DNA sequence: TGTGCCAGCAGCTCCAGCACTAGACTAGCGGGAGGGAATGAGCAGTTCTTC.

In its sample, this clonotype was seen a few times. CDR3 DNA: TGTGCCTGGAGTCGGACAGGGCCCACTGAAGCTTTCTTT. This encodes CAWSRTGPTEAFF. This chain links TRBV30 with TRBJ1-1, with TRBD1 identical over 8 bases. The V gene's germline CDR1 is GTSNPN and CDR2 SVGIG (reference sequence). The CDR3 contains 13 residues. V was pared by 2 bases and J by 4 bases, with 3 bases of the junction left unmatched.

This clonotype was observed at least ten times. This chain joins TRBV9 and TRBJ1-1, with 10 bases aligning to TRBD1. Per germline, CDR1 SGDLS and CDR2 YYNGEE. Trimming took 0 bases from V and 3 from J; bases not matched to a gene: 2. There are 15 residues in the CDR3. The CDR3 is CASSVGGQGYTEAFF. The CDR3 nucleotides read TGTGCCAGCAGCGTAGGGGGACAGGGGTACACTGAAGCTTTCTTT.

This clonotype appeared many times. This rearrangement joins TRBV6-5 to TRBJ1-1; D ambiguous. Trimming took 5 bases from V and 0 from J, leaving 10 bases between them. The CDR3 runs to 14 residues. Per germline, CDR1 MNHEY and CDR2 SVGAGI. CDR3 region: CASSNRNMNTEAFF. In DNA form, the CDR3 reads TGTGCCAGCAGTAATAGGAACATGAACACTGAAGCTTTCTTT.

Of note for this clonotype: An end of the junction does not agree with germline; a read error may underlie this. The V and J genes are TRBV7-7 and TRBJ1-1; D remains unclear. This CDR3 has 14 amino acids. Per germline, CDR1 SSHAT and CDR2 FNYEAQ (reference sequence). CDR3 residues: CASSPIRPSTEAFF. As DNA, the CDR3 is TGTGCTAGCAGCCCGATCAGACCCAGCACTGAAGCTTTCTTT.

The gene calls are TRBV4-2 and TRBJ2-1; D is unresolved. V lost 3 bases to trimming and J lost 9 bases, with 9 bases between them. Germline values: CDR1 LGHNA, CDR2 YNFKEQ. The CDR3 totals 12 residues. The CDR3 DNA is TGTGCCAGCAGCCACGCGCGCGGTGAGCAGTTCTTC. This translates into CASSHARGEQFF.

This clonotype showed up just a few times. V gene TRBV3-1 combines with J gene TRBJ2-2; either TRBD1 or TRBD2 may fit D (5 bases each). The V gene's germline CDR1 is LGHDT and CDR2 YNNKEL (reference sequence). The CDR3 loop spans 17 amino acids. Trimming took 2 bases from V and 0 from J, leaving 13 bases between them. CDR3 sequence (DNA): TGTGCCAGCAGCCAATCCCCCGGGACGGCGAACACCGGGGAGCTGTTTTTT. It codes for CASSQSPGTANTGELFF.

This clonotype was observed a handful of times. This rearrangement joins TRBV27 to TRBJ1-6; D call uncertain. This CDR3 contains 14 residues. CDR1 is MNHEY and CDR2 is SMNVEV in the germline V gene (reference sequence). V lost 3 bases and J 4 bases, leaving 7 bases between the germline ends. As DNA, the CDR3 is TGTGCCAGCAGTTTTCAGCCATATAATTCACCCCTCCACTTT. Translation: CASSFQPYNSPLHF.

The V gene is TRBV30, the J gene TRBJ1-4; TRBD1 matches at 7 bases. The ends lost 0 bases at V and 4 bases at J; junction bases unmatched: 5. The CDR3 is 15 amino acids. CDR1 and CDR2 from the germline V gene are GTSNPN and SVGIG (reference sequence). The CDR3 protein is CAWSVPTGDNEKLFF. Here the CDR3 DNA reads TGTGCCTGGAGTGTTCCAACAGGGGATAATGAAAAACTGTTTTTT.

This sequence joins TRBV6-5 and TRBJ2-3, with D unresolved. Germline V gene sequence: CDR1 MNHEY, CDR2 SVGAGI. The CDR3 is 15 residues long. Trimming took 0 bases from V and 0 from J, leaving 7 bases between them. Written as DNA, the CDR3 is TGTGCCAGCAGTTACTCGATAGTTAGCACAGATACGCAGTATTTT. Amino acid sequence: CASSYSIVSTDTQYF.

CDR3 sequence (DNA): TGTGCCAGCAGCGTAGGAGGACCAGGTCCACCCCTCCACTTT. Translated: CASSVGGPGPPLHF. The chain uses TRBV9 and TRBJ1-6; no reliable D call. V shed 0 bases and J shed 11 bases, with 12 bases lying between them. The CDR3 loop spans 14 amino acids. In germline, CDR1 is SGDLS, CDR2 YYNGEE.

There are many counts of this clonotype. The chain carries TRBV7-9 and TRBJ2-2; no definite D call. The V end was cut by 6 bases, the J end by 4 bases, with 9 bases between. The germline gives CDR1 SEHNR, CDR2 FQNEAQ (reference sequence). This CDR3 has 13 amino acids. The CDR3 DNA is TGTGCCAGCAGTCCTGTCCTCACCGGGGAGCTGTTTTTT. This translates into CASSPVLTGELFF.

As concerns this clonotype: Given a much more abundant clone one base away, this may be a read error. In this CDR3 the conserved last residue, phenylalanine or tryptophan, is missing, so a read error is likely. The rearrangement uses TRBV7-8 and TRBJ1-1; D is unresolved. The CDR3 sequence is 16 residues long. Germline assignment: CDR1 SGHVS and CDR2 FQNEAQ. V was shortened by 4 bases and J by 0 bases, with 15 bases between the two germline ends. The CDR3 nucleotides are TGTGCCAGCAGCTCAAGTAACAGAGAGATGAACACTGAAGCTTTCTTA. This codes for CASSSSNREMNTEAFL.

This clonotype was found a few times. The CDR3 protein is CASRLIAGGSYEQYF. For the CDR3, the DNA is TGTGCCAGCAGGTTAATAGCGGGGGGTTCCTACGAGCAGTACTTC. The chain has TRBV2 and TRBJ2-7, with 10 bases that match TRBD2. Germline-derived CDR1 and CDR2 are SNHLY and FYNNEI. J lost 1 base, V lost 6 bases, and 6 bases had no gene match. This CDR3 region has 15 residues. Full variable domain (outside the CDR3, taken from reference TRBV2 and TRBJ2-7): EPEVTQTPSHQVTQMGQEVILRCVPISNHLYFYWYRQILGQKVEFLVSFYNNEISEKSEIFDDQFSVERPDGSNFTLKIRSTKLEDSAMYFCASRLIAGGSYEQYFGPGTRLTVT.

This clonotype was counted only a few times. The chain recombines TRBV18 with TRBJ2-5; D not resolved. V dropped 1 base and J dropped 2 bases, with 8 bases sitting between them. Germline V gives CDR1 KGHSH, CDR2 LQKENI. The CDR3 consists of 14 residues. The CDR3 is CASSPRNGQETQYF. CDR3 nucleotides: TGTGCCAGCTCACCACGGAATGGACAAGAGACCCAGTACTTC.

The sample holds a few counts of this clonotype. The V and J genes are TRBV6-6 and TRBJ2-7, with 10 bases matching TRBD1. Per germline, CDR1 MNHNY and CDR2 SVGAGI (reference sequence). CDR3 length equals 15 residues. V lost 6 bases to trimming and J lost 4 bases; unmatched junction nucleotides: 9. Here the CDR3 DNA reads TGTGCCAGCAGCTACGGGGGACAGGGGAAATACGAGCAGTACTTC. The encoded protein is CASSYGGQGKYEQYF.

J is TRBJ1-6 and V is TRBV7-9; 7 bases are shared with TRBD1. V shed 1 base, J shed 8 bases, and the junction held 5 bases outside the gene matches. Germline CDR1 reads SEHNR; CDR2 reads FQNEAQ (reference sequence). The CDR3 is made up of 15 amino acids. The CDR3 nucleotides are TGTGCCAGCAGCTTAGGGGGACAGACGGATTCACCCCTCCACTTT. It encodes CASSLGGQTDSPLHF.